This T cell receptor beta chain was obtained from a study of blood T cell repertoires in COVID-19. The wider study: Samples of COVID-19 (acute and convalescent) were obtained from the United States, Italy and Spain. PBMCs, B-cell-depleted T cells, or T cells were the source of the cDNA or gDNA that made up the material.

This CDR3 region has 14 residues. Trimming removed 0 bases from V and 8 bases from J, with 14 bases in between. Germline loops: CDR1 SGDLS, CDR2 YYNGEE. Original methodology: From reference gene primer amplification, estimates of nucleated cell counts were derived. Assay used: immunoSEQ multiplex PCR; TCRdb lists only in-frame clones, some missing. That table furnishes V, J and clone size, whereas the DNA furnished D and trimming. This table holds about 190,000 clones, approximately 90% found once. Sequencing input: peripheral blood. This receptor was obtained from a woman in her 40s who had recovered from COVID-19. J is TRBJ1-2 and V is TRBV9; D is possibly TRBD1 (5 bases). The CDR3 nucleotides are TGTGCCAGCAGCGTAGCTCAGGGCCCCGGAGGCTACACCTTC. It specifies CASSVAQGPGGYTF.